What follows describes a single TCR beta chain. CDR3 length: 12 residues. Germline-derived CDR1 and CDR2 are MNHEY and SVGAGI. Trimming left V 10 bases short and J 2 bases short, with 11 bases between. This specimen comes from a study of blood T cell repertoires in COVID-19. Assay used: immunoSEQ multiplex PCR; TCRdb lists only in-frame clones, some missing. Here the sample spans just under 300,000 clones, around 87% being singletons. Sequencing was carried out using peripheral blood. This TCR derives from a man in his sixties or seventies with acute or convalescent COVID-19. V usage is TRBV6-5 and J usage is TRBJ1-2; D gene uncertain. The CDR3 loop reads CATAPGNYGYTF. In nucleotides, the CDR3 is TGTGCCACCGCCCCGGGGAACTATGGCTACACCTTC.